Following are 19 T cell receptor beta chains from one sample sequenced in a study of blood T cell repertoires in COVID-19. Clones were read by immunoSEQ multiplex PCR, and TCRdb kept only the in-frame ones, dropping some. The sample consists of 650,000 to 800,000 clones, around 89% of them appearing once. Sequencing was performed on peripheral blood. These receptors all come from a woman aged 18-29 years with acute or convalescent COVID-19.

The chain links TRBV24-1 to TRBJ2-3; 10 bases are shared with TRBD1. The CDR3 sequence is 18 residues long. V lost 2 bases and J lost 3; bases outside the gene matches: 10. Germline CDR1 KGHDR, CDR2 SFDVKD. The CDR3 loop is CATSDSYPRQGATDTQYF. CDR3 sequence (DNA): TGTGCCACCAGTGATTCGTACCCGAGACAGGGGGCTACAGATACGCAGTATTTT.

This sequence joins TRBV29-1 and TRBJ1-1; a possible D gene is TRBD1 (6 bases). Looked up from germline, CDR1 is SQVTM and CDR2 is ANQGSEA. This CDR3 is built from 16 residues. Trimming shortened V by 6 bases and J by 0 bases, and 20 bases separated the two germline ends. The CDR3 here is CSVLPRAGVMNTEAFF. CDR3 bases: TGCAGCGTCCTCCCCCGGGCAGGGGTCATGAACACTGAAGCTTTCTTT. The whole variable domain, remainder taken from reference TRBV29-1 and TRBJ1-1, is SAVISQKPSRDICQRGTSLTIQCQVDSQVTMMFWYRQQPGQSLTLIATANQGSEATYESGFVIDKFPISRPNLTFSTLTVSNMSPEDSSIYLCSVLPRAGVMNTEAFFGQGTRLTVV.

CDR3: CASSDSSEQYF. The DNA for the CDR3 is TGTGCCAGCAGTGACAGTTCGGAGCAGTACTTC. The chain employs TRBV12-3 or TRBV12-4 and TRBJ2-7; possible D gene TRBD1, 5 bases. Trimming removed 5 bases from V and 7 bases from J, with 9 bases in between. The CDR3 runs to 11 residues.

V and J are TRBV11-1 and TRBJ1-2; 7 bases line up with TRBD1. This CDR3 comprises 15 residues. Germline loops: CDR1 SGHAT, CDR2 FQDESV (reference sequence). V lost 1 base and J lost 4; bases outside the gene matches: 6. In nucleotides, the CDR3 is TGTGCCAGCAGCTTAGGACAGGGAAGAGGCTATGGCTACACCTTC. Protein: CASSLGQGRGYGYTF. The complete variable domain, with remaining parts taken from reference TRBV11-1 and TRBJ1-2, reads EAEVAQSPRYKITEKSQAVAFWCDPISGHATLYWYRQILGQGPELLVQFQDESVVDDSQLPKDRFSAERLKGVDSTLKIQPAELGDSAMYLCASSLGQGRGYGYTFGSGTRLTVV.

The chain employs TRBV12-5 and TRBJ1-1, with D perhaps matching TRBD1 (5 bases). The CDR3 is made up of 12 amino acids. Germline V gene lookup returns CDR1 LGHNT and CDR2 FRNRAP. V lost 6 bases, J lost 5 bases, and 10 bases lay in between. Here the CDR3 DNA reads TGTGCTAGTGGGCCTCCAGGGACTGAAGCTTTCTTT. Its translation is CASGPPGTEAFF.

The rearrangement uses TRBV21-1 and TRBJ2-7; TRBD1, the table's D call, lacks a check against the DNA. TRBV21-1 is a known pseudogene. The CDR3 is 13 amino acids. The CDR3 reads CASRGALGYEQYF. The CDR3 DNA is TGTGCCAGCAGAGGGGCCCTGGGCTACGAGCAGTACTTC.

This chain uses TRBV9 with TRBJ2-1; a possible D gene is TRBD2 (5 bases). The germline V and J ends were trimmed by 4 bases and 0 bases, with 29 bases remaining between them. Germline assignment: CDR1 SGDLS and CDR2 YYNGEE. CDR3 size: 21 residues. Written as DNA, the CDR3 is TGTGCCAGCAGCCATACTAGAGGACGGGCACCGGGTCGTGGCTCCTACAATGAGCAGTTCTTC. Translated: CASSHTRGRAPGRGSYNEQFF.

The chain is built from TRBV27 and TRBJ1-2; 7 positions match TRBD1. Germline V gene lookup returns CDR1 MNHEY and CDR2 SMNVEV (reference sequence). This CDR3 contains 14 residues. Unmatched junction bases numbered 10, after V lost 6 bases and J lost 6 bases. The CDR3 coding sequence is TGTGCCAGCAGCCCGGCAGGGGGTCCTAATGGCTACACCTTC. It yields the protein CASSPAGGPNGYTF.

The CDR3 sequence: CASSLGVRGESGYTF. The CDR3 DNA reads as TGTGCCAGCAGCTTAGGTGTTAGGGGTGAGAGTGGCTACACCTTC. The chain couples TRBV5-4 to TRBJ1-2; a weak D match, TRBD1 (5 bases). CDR1 is SGHNT and CDR2 is YYREEE in the germline V gene (reference sequence). The CDR3 runs to 15 residues. Trimming shortened V by 2 bases and J by 7 bases, and 18 bases separated the two germline ends.

The genes are TRBV9 and TRBJ2-7; 9 bases fit TRBD1. After removal of 0 bases from V and 5 bases from J, the junction contained 6 bases not matched to a gene. The germline V gene has CDR1 SGDLS and CDR2 YYNGEE. This CDR3 has 15 residues. The CDR3 DNA reads TGTGCCAGCAGCGTAGCGGGGACAGGGCTGGACGAGCAGTACTTC. Encoded protein: CASSVAGTGLDEQYF. Complete variable domain (other parts from reference TRBV9 and TRBJ2-7): DSGVTQTPKHLITATGQRVTLRCSPRSGDLSVYWYQQSLDQGLQFLIQYYNGEERAKGNILERFSAQQFPDLHSELNLSSLELGDSALYFCASSVAGTGLDEQYFGPGTRLTVT.

This sequence joins TRBV5-6 and TRBJ1-2; D ambiguous. Germline loops: CDR1 SGHDT, CDR2 YYEEEE. The V end was cut by 2 bases, the J end by 0 bases, with 20 bases between. The CDR3 is 18 residues long. The CDR3: CASSFRRSARNPNYGYTF. The DNA for the CDR3 is TGTGCCAGCAGCTTTCGGCGGTCCGCACGCAATCCTAACTATGGCTACACCTTC.

V gene TRBV30 combines with J gene TRBJ1-2; D may be TRBD1 (6 bases). Trimming removed 5 bases at V and 5 bases at J, with 12 bases between. Germline loops: CDR1 GTSNPN, CDR2 SVGIG (reference sequence). This CDR3 is built from 12 residues. The CDR3 region is CAWEQGLYGYTF. CDR3 DNA: TGTGCCTGGGAACAGGGTTTGTATGGCTACACCTTC. Supplemented by reference TRBV30 and TRBJ1-2, the full variable domain reads SQTIHQWPATLVQPVGSPLSLECTVEGTSNPNLYWYRQAAGRGLQLLFYSVGIGQISSEVPQNLSASRPQDRQFILSSKKLLLSDSGFYLCAWEQGLYGYTFGSGTRLTVV.

V and J are TRBV6-5 and TRBJ1-1; TRBD1 aligns across 7 bases. This CDR3 is 15 amino acids long. In germline, CDR1 is MNHEY, CDR2 SVGAGI. V lost 5 bases to trimming and J lost 4 bases; unmatched junction nucleotides: 10. CDR3 residues: CASSRQGKGGTEAFF. CDR3 DNA sequence: TGTGCCAGCAGTCGACAGGGTAAAGGAGGCACTGAAGCTTTCTTT.

The V gene is TRBV5-5, the J gene TRBJ1-1, with D possibly matching TRBD1 (6 bases). The CDR3 spans 15 residues. Trimming left V 4 bases short and J 5 bases short, with 18 bases between. Germline assignment: CDR1 SGHKS and CDR2 YYEKEE (reference sequence). CDR3 bases: TGTGCCAGCAGCAGCCGAGGGGGACGGGAAACTGAAGCTTTCTTT. Translation: CASSSRGGRETEAFF.

This clone has a single count. This chain joins TRBV5-4 and TRBJ2-7; 12 bases fit TRBD1. The CDR3 consists of 15 residues. V shed 4 bases, J shed 2 bases, and the junction held 4 bases outside the gene matches. Germline V gene lookup returns CDR1 SGHNT and CDR2 YYREEE (reference sequence). The CDR3 coding sequence is TGTGCCAGCAGCGGGACAGGGGGCCCACCCTACGAGCAGTACTTC. Protein sequence: CASSGTGGPPYEQYF. The full variable domain, its missing parts supplied by reference TRBV5-4 and TRBJ2-7, is ETGVTQSPTHLIKTRGQQVTLRCSSQSGHNTVSWYQQALGQGPQFIFQYYREEENGRGNFPPRFSGLQFPNYSSELNVNALELDDSALYLCASSGTGGPPYEQYFGPGTRLTVT.

V is TRBV5-1 and J is TRBJ1-2; no reliable D call. Per germline, CDR1 SGHRS and CDR2 YFSETQ. CDR3 length: 12 amino acids. V was cut by 2 bases and J by 1 base, with 3 bases left in between. The CDR3 sequence is CASSFSNYGYTF. CDR3 nucleotide sequence: TGCGCCAGCAGCTTCAGTAACTATGGCTACACCTTC.

This chain links TRBV9 with TRBJ1-3; TRBD1 agrees at 7 bases. The V gene end was trimmed by 3 bases and the J gene end by 4 bases; junction bases not matched to a gene: 4. There are 14 residues in the CDR3. Germline CDR1 SGDLS, CDR2 YYNGEE. The CDR3 is CASSGGTEGNTIYF. The CDR3 bases are TGTGCCAGCAGCGGAGGGACAGAGGGAAACACCATATATTTT.

The table lists this clone with a count of one. The rearrangement uses TRBV18 and TRBJ2-2, with 7 bases lining up with TRBD1. Germline V gene sequence: CDR1 KGHSH, CDR2 LQKENI. Germline trimming cut 8 bases from V and 0 bases from J; bases unmatched to any gene: 6. This CDR3 comprises 15 residues. CDR3 sequence: CASQTGTANTGELFF. CDR3 nucleotide sequence: TGTGCCAGCCAAACAGGGACAGCGAACACCGGGGAGCTGTTTTTT.

The chain combines TRBV27 with TRBJ1-2, with 12 bases identical to TRBD1. With V trimmed by 2 bases and J by 3 bases, 4 bases remained unmatched. The CDR3 totals 16 residues. Germline V gene sequence: CDR1 MNHEY, CDR2 SMNVEV (reference sequence). CDR3 bases: TGTGCCAGCAGTTTAAGGGGGACAGGGGGCCACTATGGCTACACCTTC. Protein: CASSLRGTGGHYGYTF.